Below, 2 T cell receptor beta chains from the same sample are listed, as sequenced in a study of technical replicates of blood from a handful of donors. Data came from immunoSEQ multiplex PCR; TCRdb stores just in-frame clones and leaves some out. Of about 70,000 clones listed, around 97% are singletons. The sample comprised T cells isolated from PBMCs. These receptors were collected from a human donor in good health.

This clone was found once. This chain links TRBV4-2 with TRBJ2-7; 11 positions agree with TRBD2. Germline lookup yields CDR1 LGHNA and CDR2 YNFKEQ. CDR3 length equals 17 residues. Trimming removed 3 bases from V and 0 bases from J; junction bases left unmatched: 7. This chain's CDR3 is CASSHSPGTSGSYEQYF. In DNA, the CDR3 is TGTGCCAGCAGCCACAGTCCCGGGACTAGCGGCTCCTACGAGCAGTACTTC.

This chain uses TRBV18 with TRBJ2-7; D unresolved. The CDR3 consists of 18 residues. V gave up 0 bases and J gave up 4 bases, with 22 bases separating them. Germline assignment: CDR1 KGHSH and CDR2 LQKENI. The CDR3 loop is CASSPPEAVGVWSYEQYF. CDR3 in DNA: TGTGCCAGCTCACCACCCGAGGCGGTCGGAGTTTGGTCGTACGAGCAGTACTTC.